This T cell receptor beta chain derives from a study of blood T cell repertoires in COVID-19. Study-wide background: The origin of the acute and convalescent COVID-19 samples was the United States, Italy and Spain.

The CDR3 has 14 residues. With 6 bases removed from V and 0 bases from J, the gap between germline ends came to 9 bases. Germline values: CDR1 MNHEY, CDR2 SVGAGI. Only one count was recorded for this clone. As originally analysed: Amplifying reference gene primers gave estimates of nucleated cell counts. Clones were sequenced by immunoSEQ multiplex PCR, and TCRdb holds only the in-frame ones, with some missing. That table furnishes V, J and clone size, whereas the DNA furnished D and trimming. In the table there are around 74,000 clones, around 90% of which are singletons. This clonotype originated in a woman of 80 years or more with active or convalescent COVID-19. The sequencing input was peripheral blood. The chain uses TRBV6-5 and TRBJ2-1, with D tentatively TRBD2 (6 bases). Here the CDR3 reads CASRGLASYNEQFF. The CDR3, as DNA: TGTGCCAGCAGGGGACTCGCCTCCTACAATGAGCAGTTCTTC.